Shown below are 18 T cell receptor beta chains from a single sample sequenced in a study of cytomegalovirus exposure and HLA in healthy donors. In the PCR, 60 Vbeta and 13 Jbeta primers were used. The protocol was immunoSEQ multiplex PCR, while the TCRdb copy is restricted to in-frame clones and leaves out a portion. This repertoire shows 100,000 to 150,000 clones, less than 80% found once; its top ten account for less than 4%. The material sequenced was PBMCs. These receptors were taken from a man in his forties in good health and CMV-seropositive.

This clone has just a few counts. The chain links TRBV6-6 to TRBJ2-1; TRBD1 aligns across 9 bases. Germline V gives CDR1 MNHNY, CDR2 SVGAGI (reference sequence). The CDR3 spans 16 residues. V gave up 0 bases and J gave up 6 bases; unmatched junction bases: 6. CDR3 region: CASSYSMGQGSNEQFF. DNA for the CDR3: TGTGCCAGCAGTTACTCGATGGGACAGGGAAGCAATGAGCAGTTCTTC.

The CDR3 spells CASIERDGNQPQHF. In nucleotides, the CDR3 is TGCGCCAGCATAGAGAGGGATGGCAATCAGCCCCAGCATTTT. The rearrangement uses TRBV23-1 and TRBJ1-5; D remains ambiguous. TRBV23-1 is designated an ORF whose function remains uncertain. V was pared by 7 bases and J by 2 bases, with 12 bases between. The CDR3 is 14 residues long.

J is TRBJ2-3 and V is TRBV10-3, with a possible D match to TRBD2 (5 bases). V was trimmed by 2 bases and J by 2 bases, leaving 11 bases between them. Germline V lookup: CDR1 ENHRY, CDR2 SYGVKD. The CDR3 has 15 residues. The DNA for the CDR3 is TGTGCCATCAGTGAGGGGCGGGCCCACACAGATACGCAGTATTTT. This sequence encodes CAISEGRAHTDTQYF.

This chain links TRBV30 with TRBJ2-1, with TRBD2 matching over 10 bases. The CDR3 consists of 15 residues. The germline gives CDR1 GTSNPN, CDR2 SVGIG (reference sequence). V dropped 2 bases and J dropped 2; count of bases not matched to a gene: 3. The CDR3 DNA sequence: TGTGCCTGGAGTTTTAGCGGGAGGACCTACAATGAGCAGTTCTTC. Its protein is CAWSFSGRTYNEQFF.

J is TRBJ2-7 and V is TRBV4-1, with 8 bases identical to TRBD2. Germline V lookup: CDR1 MGHRA, CDR2 YSYEKL. V was clipped by 0 bases and J by 3 bases; unmatched bases: 7. The length of the CDR3 is 16 residues. The CDR3 reads CASSQEGTSGSYEQYF. The CDR3 DNA reads as TGCGCCAGCAGCCAAGAGGGCACGAGCGGGAGCTACGAGCAGTACTTC.

J is TRBJ2-2 and V is TRBV6-4; D remains unclear. The CDR3 runs to 14 residues. Trimming cost V 1 base and J 4 bases, with 7 bases left between them. CDR1 is MRHNA, CDR2 SNTAGT, per germline. Here the CDR3 DNA reads TGTGCCAGCAGTGACTTGGGCACCACCGGGGAGCTGTTTTTT. It translates to CASSDLGTTGELFF.

V gene TRBV29-1 combines with J gene TRBJ2-7, with 10 nucleotides matching TRBD1. Unmatched junction bases numbered 4, after V lost 4 bases and J lost 7 bases. Germline-derived CDR1 and CDR2 are SQVTM and ANQGSEA. The CDR3 runs 12 residues. The CDR3 DNA reads as TGCAGCGTTGGACAGGGGGCGGGGGAGCAGTACTTC. Amino acids: CSVGQGAGEQYF.

V is TRBV5-8 and J is TRBJ1-5; 8 bases align to TRBD1. Germline V gene sequence: CDR1 SGHTS, CDR2 YDEGEE. The length of the CDR3 is 16 residues. J was trimmed by 4 bases and V by 4 bases; bases with no gene match: 10. CDR3 loop: CASSLTQGVSNQPQHF. Written as DNA, the CDR3 is TGTGCCAGCAGCCTGACACAGGGGGTGAGTAATCAGCCCCAGCATTTT.

This chain connects TRBV2 to TRBJ2-7; no reliable D call. The CDR3 is 13 amino acids. Germline assignment: CDR1 SNHLY and CDR2 FYNNEI. Trimming removed 1 base at V and 5 bases at J, with 9 bases between. The CDR3 DNA follows: TGTGCCAGCAGTGAAGTTGGTAGTCACGAGCAGTACTTC. Translating gives CASSEVGSHEQYF.

The rearrangement uses TRBV4-3 and TRBJ2-7; TRBD1 is a possible D gene (6 bases). V lost 1 base to trimming and J lost 3 bases, with 16 bases between them. The CDR3 extends over 16 amino acids. Germline-derived CDR1 and CDR2 are LGHNA and YSLEER. As DNA, the CDR3 is TGCGCCAGCAGCCAAGGGACGCTGACAGGAGTCTACGAGCAGTACTTC. This gives the protein CASSQGTLTGVYEQYF.

The rearrangement joins TRBV7-2 to TRBJ2-4, with TRBD1 matching 10 bases. The V gene end was trimmed by 6 bases and the J gene end by 7 bases; junction bases not matched to a gene: 9. This CDR3 spans 15 amino acids. Germline loops: CDR1 SGHTA, CDR2 FQGNSA. As DNA, the CDR3 is TGTGCCAGCAGTTCACCCCCGGGACAGGGGAACATTCAGTACTTC. It translates to CASSSPPGQGNIQYF.

The V gene is TRBV27, the J gene TRBJ1-2; D gene unclear. The CDR3 loop spans 13 amino acids. The V end was cut by 2 bases, the J end by 5 bases, with 9 bases between. Germline assignment: CDR1 MNHEY and CDR2 SMNVEV (reference sequence). CDR3 DNA sequence: TGTGCCAGCAGTTTAGGGCGCGGGTATGGCTACACCTTC. It is translated as CASSLGRGYGYTF.

This clone was observed a few times. This chain connects TRBV27 to TRBJ2-3; TRBD2 matches at 12 bases. This CDR3 has 19 amino acids. V lost 2 bases to trimming and J lost 1 base; unmatched junction nucleotides: 10. The germline V gene encodes CDR1 MNHEY and CDR2 SMNVEV (reference sequence). This CDR3 reads CASSLTGTSGFLRTDTQYF. The CDR3 DNA reads TGTGCCAGCAGTTTAACCGGGACTAGCGGGTTCTTACGCACAGATACGCAGTATTTT.

The chain recombines TRBV2 with TRBJ2-7; TRBD2 agrees at 8 bases. Germline loops: CDR1 SNHLY, CDR2 FYNNEI. The CDR3 has 15 amino acids. V dropped 7 bases and J dropped 1; count of bases not matched to a gene: 9. The CDR3 nucleotides are TGTGCCAGCAAAGGCGGGGGGCTGGAATCCTACGAGCAGTACTTC. It codes for CASKGGGLESYEQYF.

The chain has TRBV5-1 and TRBJ2-1, with 12 bases matching TRBD1. The germline V gene has CDR1 SGHRS and CDR2 YFSETQ. CDR3 length: 15 amino acids. V was clipped by 2 bases and J by 9 bases; unmatched bases: 6. In nucleotides, the CDR3 is TGCGCCAGCAGCTTTTGGGACAGGGGGCAGGGTGAGCAGTTCTTC. It yields the protein CASSFWDRGQGEQFF.

This clone was picked up a small number of times. The J gene is TRBJ2-7, the V gene TRBV23-1; D possibly corresponds to TRBD2 (6 bases). TRBV23-1 carries the ORF label, with uncertain function. This CDR3 comprises 14 residues. Trimming shortened V by 10 bases and J by 5 bases, and 21 bases separated the two germline ends. CDR3 DNA: TGCGCCAACAGAGGCGGGGAGGACGGTAACGAGCAGTACTTC. Amino acids: CANRGGEDGNEQYF.

This clone has only one observation. V is TRBV27 and J is TRBJ1-2, with TRBD1 matching 9 bases. This CDR3 is 14 amino acids long. Per the germline V gene, CDR1 is MNHEY and CDR2 is SMNVEV (reference sequence). Trimming took 5 bases from V and 5 from J; bases not matched to a gene: 6. The CDR3 protein is CASSPVDRGYGYTF. CDR3 DNA sequence: TGTGCCAGCAGTCCCGTTGACAGGGGGTATGGCTACACCTTC.

The CDR3 DNA sequence: TGCGCCAGCAGCTTAGGGGGTAGCTCTGGGGCCAACGTCCTGACTTTC. This codes for CASSLGGSSGANVLTF. The rearrangement uses TRBV5-1 and TRBJ2-6; D might be TRBD1 (6 bases). The CDR3 extends over 16 amino acids. Germline-derived CDR1 and CDR2 are SGHRS and YFSETQ. Trimming pared 2 bases from V and 0 bases from J, leaving 9 bases between.